This TCR beta chain emerged from a study of T cells expressing NK-cell markers. Study information: Sorted CD3+CD56-NKG2C+, CD3+CD56+NKG2C+ and CD3+CD56+NKG2C- T cells supplied the TCR beta repertoires. HCMV seropositivity marked most of the eight sequenced donors; one was seronegative.

With respect to this clonotype: Antigen specificity is unknown.

TCRdb re-called the 5' RACE reads and gives one entry per CDR3 protein, without DNA. Its table lists around 260,000 distinct CDR3 sequences. This CDR3 spans 15 amino acids. Study-wide results and caveats: In a handful of donors, dominant CD3+CD56+NKG2C+ clonotypes ranked among the top 10 CD8+ clonotypes. Whether expanded NKG2C+ T cell clones were HCMV-specific remained unclear.

The sequencing sample was made of blood T cells: a sorted CD56 or NKG2C T cell subset, CD4+ or CD8+ T cells, or bulk PBMC T cells (not recorded which). This receptor was obtained from a woman aged 18 to 75 in good health. J is TRBJ2-1 and V is TRBV12-3 or TRBV12-4; TCRdb picks TRBD2, but there is no DNA to check that call. The CDR3 spells CASRTSGTSYNEQFF.